These T cell receptor beta chains were read from a single sample in a study of cytomegalovirus exposure and HLA in healthy donors. Method: immunoSEQ multiplex PCR; TCRdb's copy keeps in-frame clones and lacks some. Among about 200,000 clones, about 86% were seen once, and the ten largest hold roughly 0.34%. The sample comprised PBMCs. These TCRs come from a woman in her 30s in good health and CMV-seronegative. The CDR3 runs from the conserved cysteine through the conserved F or W. D genes are given only for firm matches. The size field is filled for only some rows; it gives once, few, many or a size class.

clone_size	v_call	d_call	j_call	cdr3_aa	cdr3_nt
-	TRBV10-3	TRBD1	TRBJ1-5	CAIGQGDNQPQHF	TGTGCCATCGGACAGGGGGACAATCAGCCCCAGCATTTT
-	TRBV10-3	-	TRBJ2-3	CAINRVFGDTQYF	TGTGCCATCAACAGGGTTTTTGGAGATACGCAGTATTTT
-	TRBV6-1	-	TRBJ2-7	CASSESLHEQYF	TGTGCCAGCAGTGAATCTCTCCACGAGCAGTACTTC
-	TRBV9	-	TRBJ2-1	CASSQQGLRLNNEQFF	TGTGCCAGCAGCCAACAGGGTCTGAGGTTAAACAATGAGCAGTTCTTC
-	TRBV5-1	-	TRBJ2-3	CASSSGTPLNADTQYF	TGCGCCAGCAGCTCCGGGACACCACTTAACGCAGATACGCAGTATTTT
-	TRBV5-1	-	TRBJ2-3	CASSSSGTGDTQYF	TGCGCCAGCAGCTCCTCCGGGACTGGGGATACGCAGTATTTT
once	TRBV20-1	-	TRBJ2-7	CSARSYEQYF	TGCAGTGCTCGGTCCTACGAGCAGTACTTC
-	TRBV4-1	TRBD2	TRBJ2-1	CASSQAGTRAVNEQFF	TGCGCCAGCAGCCAAGCCGGGACTAGAGCGGTTAATGAGCAGTTCTTC
few	TRBV5-1	TRBD2	TRBJ2-1	CASSSNGLGTSGSTYNEQFF	TGCGCCAGCAGCTCAAATGGTTTAGGGACTAGCGGGAGTACCTACAATGAGCAGTTCTTC
-	TRBV10-3	-	TRBJ2-7	CAISLTGYEQYF	TGTGCCATCAGCTTGACAGGCTACGAGCAGTACTTC